The 8 T cell receptor beta chains below were found in one sample sequenced in a study of glioma-infiltrating T cells. The iRepertoire nested amplicon-rescue multiplex PCR amplified TCR alpha and beta CDR3s from RNA. MiXCR, applied by TCRdb to the multiplex PCR reads, yields one record per CDR3 protein. The profile shows over 140,000 distinct CDR3 sequences, about two fifths of them singletons. Specimen: glioma tissue, nonneoplastic brain tissue, or PBMCs (not recorded which). All receptors derive from a human donor with low-grade glioma or glioblastoma, undergoing nonglioma brain surgery, or in good health (not recorded which).

This clonotype was picked up a small number of times. V usage is TRBV6-1 and J usage is TRBJ2-3, with 7 bases fitting TRBD2. Germline V lookup: CDR1 MNHNS, CDR2 SASEGT. The CDR3 length is 18 residues. V shed 5 bases, J shed 1 base, and the junction held 15 bases outside the gene matches. Written as DNA, the CDR3 is TGTGCCAGCAGTCCCCTCTCCCTTGGCGGGAGAGGCACAGATACGCAGTATTTT. This encodes CASSPLSLGGRGTDTQYF.

The chain recombines TRBV7-9 with TRBJ1-1; the D is unclear. CDR3 length equals 10 residues. Trimming cost V 7 bases and J 6 bases, with 6 bases left between them. Germline values: CDR1 SEHNR, CDR2 FQNEAQ (reference sequence). For the CDR3, the DNA is TGTGCCAGCACCCCCCCTGAAGCTTTCTTT. It specifies CASTPPEAFF. Combining the CDR3 with reference TRBV7-9 and TRBJ1-1 gives the whole variable domain DTGVSQNPRHKITKRGQNVTFRCDPISEHNRLYWYRQTLGQGPEFLTYFQNEAQLEKSRLLSDRFSAERPKGSFSTLEIQRTEQGDSAMYLCASTPPEAFFGQGTRLTVV.

The rearrangement uses TRBV28 and TRBJ1-2, with 11 nucleotides matching TRBD1. Germline-derived CDR1 and CDR2 are MDHEN and SYDVKM. Trimming cost V 6 bases and J 0 bases; bases outside gene matches: 3. The CDR3 has 15 residues. The DNA for the CDR3 is TGTGCCAGCAGCGGGACAGGGGGATCTAACTATGGCTACACCTTC. It specifies CASSGTGGSNYGYTF.

The chain links TRBV6-1 to TRBJ1-1; D remains ambiguous. The CDR3 consists of 13 residues. The V and J ends lost 6 bases and 0 bases respectively, with 8 bases between them. Germline lookup yields CDR1 MNHNS and CDR2 SASEGT. The DNA of the CDR3 is TGTGCCAGCAGACGGTTCCTGAACACTGAAGCTTTCTTT. This sequence encodes CASRRFLNTEAFF.

The chain links TRBV5-4 to TRBJ2-5; D gene unclear. The CDR3 runs to 13 residues. Germline values: CDR1 SGHNT, CDR2 YYREEE (reference sequence). The V and J ends lost 1 base and 5 bases respectively, with 9 bases between them. The CDR3 nucleotides are TGTGCCAGCAGCTTGAGTAGTACGGAGACCCAGTACTTC. Amino acid sequence: CASSLSSTETQYF.

The chain recombines TRBV7-2 with TRBJ1-4; no clear D gene. Trimming left V 5 bases short and J 6 bases short, with 4 bases between. Germline CDR1 SGHTA, CDR2 FQGNSA. The CDR3 runs to 11 residues. The DNA for the CDR3 is TGTGCCAGCAGCCCGGATGAAAAACTGTTTTTT. This sequence encodes CASSPDEKLFF.

This clonotype was observed a handful of times. The rearrangement uses TRBV6-1 and TRBJ1-2; D perhaps matches TRBD1 (6 bases). The germline gives CDR1 MNHNS, CDR2 SASEGT. The V gene lost 1 base and the J gene lost 7 bases, with 22 bases spanning the gap. The CDR3 extends over 17 amino acids. The CDR3 coding sequence is TGTGCCAGCAGTGAAGGTGCTGGGTACGGGGGCCCGGGTGGCTACACCTTC. Translated, it gives CASSEGAGYGGPGGYTF.

In this sample, this clonotype turned up a few times. V and J are TRBV6-6 and TRBJ2-1; D unclear. Germline values: CDR1 MNHNY, CDR2 SVGAGI (reference sequence). This CDR3 has 12 residues. Trimming stripped 2 bases from V and 4 bases from J, with 3 bases between. CDR3 nucleotides: TGTGCCAGCAGTTACGAGTACAATGAGCAGTTCTTC. Amino acid sequence: CASSYEYNEQFF.